These 28 T cell receptor beta chains were sequenced from one sample in a study of shared clonotypes between healthy human individuals. Method: immunoSEQ multiplex PCR; TCRdb's copy keeps in-frame clones and lacks some. Altogether about 2 million clones are present, roughly 95% being singletons, with the ten largest covering 0.1% to 0.15%. The sequenced material came from naive CD4+ T cells sorted from blood. The sample's subset: CD45RA+ positively selected. The receptors derive from a young man in good health.

V is TRBV5-1 and J is TRBJ1-3; maybe TRBD1 (5 bases). Germline CDR1 reads SGHRS; CDR2 reads YFSETQ. V was trimmed by 4 bases and J by 0 bases, leaving 11 bases between them. The CDR3 length is 15 residues. The CDR3 nucleotides read TGCGCCAGCAGCCCGGGACCCGACTCTGGAAACACCATATATTTT. It yields the protein CASSPGPDSGNTIYF.

The V gene is TRBV9, the J gene TRBJ2-7; TRBD2 agrees at 13 bases. There are 15 residues in the CDR3. The V gene's germline CDR1 is SGDLS and CDR2 YYNGEE. Trimming cost V 3 bases and J 6 bases; bases outside gene matches: 6. In nucleotides, the CDR3 is TGTGCCAGCAGCGCGGGACTAGCGGGGTCGTTCGAGCAGTACTTC. It encodes CASSAGLAGSFEQYF.

The rearrangement joins TRBV2 to TRBJ1-1; no clear D gene. CDR3 size: 13 residues. Germline lookup yields CDR1 SNHLY and CDR2 FYNNEI. V lost 4 bases and J 1 base, leaving 7 bases between the germline ends. CDR3 region: CASSALENTEAFF. The CDR3 nucleotides read TGTGCCAGCAGTGCGCTAGAGAACACTGAAGCTTTCTTT.

The chain couples TRBV5-4 to TRBJ2-1, with TRBD2 matching 14 bases. V dropped 3 bases and J dropped 9; count of bases not matched to a gene: 8. Per the germline V gene, CDR1 is SGHNT and CDR2 is YYREEE (reference sequence). The CDR3 is 16 amino acids. The CDR3 bases are TGTGCCAGCAGCTCCGAGACTAGCGGGAGGGCCAGTGAGCAGTTCTTC. Its protein is CASSSETSGRASEQFF.

V usage is TRBV18 and J usage is TRBJ2-7; tentatively, D is TRBD1 (5 bases). The germline V gene has CDR1 KGHSH and CDR2 LQKENI. V lost 0 bases, J lost 5 bases, and 11 bases lay in between. The CDR3 runs to 14 residues. CDR3 in amino acids: CASSPPSTGHEQYF. In DNA, the CDR3 is TGTGCCAGCTCACCACCGTCTACAGGACACGAGCAGTACTTC.

The CDR3 region is CASSFTGSYGYTF. As DNA, the CDR3 is TGTGCCAGCAGCTTTACAGGCTCATATGGCTACACCTTC. This chain uses TRBV5-4 with TRBJ1-2; possibly TRBD1 for D (5 bases). CDR1 SGHNT and CDR2 YYREEE come from the germline V gene (reference sequence). V shed 2 bases and J shed 5 bases, with 10 bases lying between them. This CDR3 has 13 amino acids. Together with reference TRBV5-4 and TRBJ1-2, the CDR3 gives the full variable domain: ETGVTQSPTHLIKTRGQQVTLRCSSQSGHNTVSWYQQALGQGPQFIFQYYREEENGRGNFPPRFSGLQFPNYSSELNVNALELDDSALYLCASSFTGSYGYTFGSGTRLTVV.

The rearrangement links TRBV2 to TRBJ1-5; D remains ambiguous. The length of the CDR3 is 13 residues. Per the germline V gene, CDR1 is SNHLY and CDR2 is FYNNEI. V was clipped by 4 bases and J by 1 base, with 5 bases between them. CDR3: CASSGGSNQPQHF. The DNA for the CDR3 is TGTGCCAGCAGTGGTGGAAGCAATCAGCCCCAGCATTTT.

The chain links TRBV10-1 to TRBJ2-7; D is perhaps TRBD1 or TRBD2 (5 bases each). CDR3 length: 15 amino acids. The V gene's germline CDR1 is WNHNN and CDR2 SYGVQD (reference sequence). Trimming took 6 bases from V and 6 from J, leaving 21 bases between them. The DNA of the CDR3 is TGCGCCAGCAGCCCACTGGGGCAGGGTGAGGGCGAGCAGTACTTC. As protein: CASSPLGQGEGEQYF.

The chain links TRBV11-2 to TRBJ1-6, with TRBD1 matching 7 bases. Unmatched junction bases numbered 1, after V lost 3 bases and J lost 2 bases. CDR3 length: 15 residues. The germline CDR1 and CDR2 sequences are SGHAT and FQNNGV. For the CDR3, the DNA is TGTGCCAGCAGCTTCAGGGGGACCTATAATTCACCCCTCCACTTT. This sequence encodes CASSFRGTYNSPLHF.

The chain uses TRBV5-6 and TRBJ2-6; 9 positions match TRBD1. V trimming: 3 bases; J trimming: 4 bases; junction bases outside the gene matches: 5. Per the germline V gene, CDR1 is SGHDT and CDR2 is YYEEEE. This CDR3 has 16 amino acids. CDR3 sequence: CASSSTGGAGANVLTF. CDR3 coding DNA: TGTGCCAGCAGCTCAACAGGGGGCGCAGGGGCCAACGTCCTGACTTTC.

In this sample, this clone turned up once. The rearrangement uses TRBV2 and TRBJ2-7, with D perhaps assigned TRBD1 or TRBD2 (7 bases each). Deletions cut 7 bases from V and 0 bases from J, with 10 bases between. From germline, CDR1 is SNHLY and CDR2 FYNNEI. The CDR3 totals 13 residues. The CDR3 sequence: CASKRDSSYEQYF. The CDR3 region has the DNA TGTGCCAGCAAGCGGGACAGCTCCTACGAGCAGTACTTC.

Remarks on this clone: Other DNA sequences in this specimen translate into the identical CDR3. CDR3 in DNA: TGTGCCAGCTCGTTGGTAGATACGCAGTATTTT. It yields the protein CASSLVDTQYF. The rearrangement joins TRBV6-6 to TRBJ2-3; D remains ambiguous. The germline gives CDR1 MNHNY, CDR2 SVGAGI (reference sequence). Between the trimmed V and J ends, which lost 8 bases and 5 bases, there was a span of 8 bases. This CDR3 is 11 amino acids long.

DNA of the CDR3: TGTGCCAGCAGCCGGGGCCACCAAGGCGGAAAACTGTTTTTT. Translated: CASSRGHQGGKLFF. The chain recombines TRBV6-5 with TRBJ1-4, with D maybe TRBD1 (5 bases). This CDR3 region has 14 residues. CDR1 and CDR2 (germline): MNHEY, SVGAGI. Trimming pared 6 bases from V and 10 bases from J, leaving 18 bases between.

V is TRBV28 and J is TRBJ1-2; D not certain. The CDR3 has 15 residues. Germline V CDR1 and CDR2: MDHEN, SYDVKM. V lost 3 bases and J 4 bases, leaving 15 bases between the germline ends. This chain's CDR3 is CASSFPQDLRYGYTF. In nucleotides, the CDR3 is TGTGCCAGCAGTTTCCCCCAGGACTTACGCTATGGCTACACCTTC.

The chain has TRBV7-9 and TRBJ1-4; tentative D call: TRBD1 (5 bases). Trimming took off 2 bases at V and 5 bases at J, with 18 bases between the two ends. This CDR3 comprises 17 residues. The germline gives CDR1 SEHNR, CDR2 FQNEAQ (reference sequence). CDR3 sequence (DNA): TGTGCCAGCAGCTTAACTGAATTCCGGGACGGGAATGAAAAACTGTTTTTT. It is translated as CASSLTEFRDGNEKLFF.

This clone showed up just once. The chain couples TRBV5-4 to TRBJ2-5, with TRBD1 identical over 9 bases. The CDR3 spans 15 residues. CDR1 and CDR2 (germline): SGHNT, YYREEE (reference sequence). The V segment lost 0 bases and the J segment 5 bases; nucleotides outside the gene matches: 5. CDR3 sequence (DNA): TGTGCCAGCAGCTTGGAGGACAGGGGATTGGAGACCCAGTACTTC. Residues: CASSLEDRGLETQYF.

This rearrangement joins TRBV18 to TRBJ1-1; D is ambiguous. Trimming removed 0 bases at V and 0 bases at J, with 8 bases between. Germline CDR1 is KGHSH and CDR2 is LQKENI. The CDR3 is 15 residues long. The CDR3 DNA sequence: TGTGCCAGCTCACCACCTGCGTCCATGAACACTGAAGCTTTCTTT. Amino acid sequence: CASSPPASMNTEAFF.

This chain connects TRBV9 to TRBJ1-1, with no clear D. The germline CDR1 and CDR2 sequences are SGDLS and YYNGEE. V dropped 2 bases and J dropped 6 bases, with 14 bases sitting between them. This CDR3 spans 14 amino acids. In nucleotides, the CDR3 is TGTGCCAGCAGCGTGGGAGGGTTTGGGGCTGAAGCTTTCTTT. It encodes CASSVGGFGAEAFF.

The rearrangement links TRBV6-5 to TRBJ1-1; D not certain. The V gene's germline CDR1 is MNHEY and CDR2 SVGAGI. CDR3 length: 11 residues. Trimming stripped 6 bases from V and 11 bases from J, with 13 bases between. CDR3 bases: TGTGCCAGCAGCGACGGACCTAGGGCTTTCTTT. Amino acid sequence: CASSDGPRAFF.

The gene calls are TRBV4-1 and TRBJ2-6; D is undetermined. Trimming cost V 1 base and J 0 bases, with 10 bases left between them. The CDR3 runs to 17 residues. Germline assignment: CDR1 MGHRA and CDR2 YSYEKL. CDR3 loop: CASSQGVYLSGANVLTF. In DNA form, the CDR3 reads TGCGCCAGCAGCCAAGGGGTGTATCTCTCTGGGGCCAACGTCCTGACTTTC.

The chain has TRBV25-1 and TRBJ2-7; 11 positions match TRBD2. The V and J ends lost 2 bases and 3 bases, in that order; junction bases with no gene match: 6. The CDR3 totals 16 residues. Looked up from germline, CDR1 is MGHDK and CDR2 is SYGVNS. The CDR3 reads CASSETLLAGVYEQYF. The CDR3 nucleotides are TGTGCCAGCAGTGAAACCTTACTAGCGGGAGTCTACGAGCAGTACTTC.

The chain combines TRBV7-9 with TRBJ1-2, with a weak D call TRBD1 (5 bases). This CDR3 comprises 15 residues. V gave up 2 bases and J gave up 2 bases, with 12 bases separating them. Germline V gene data show CDR1 as SEHNR and CDR2 as FQNEAQ (reference sequence). CDR3 region: CASSLTGRENYGYTF. The CDR3 DNA reads TGTGCCAGCAGCTTAACGGGACGAGAAAACTATGGCTACACCTTC.

V and J are TRBV30 and TRBJ1-5; the match to TRBD1 covers 7 bases. The germline CDR1 and CDR2 sequences are GTSNPN and SVGIG (reference sequence). Trimming at V came to 3 bases and at J to 7 bases, leaving 12 bases not matched to a gene. The length of the CDR3 is 15 residues. CDR3 sequence (DNA): TGTGCCTGGAGCGTAAGGATGGACAGGAGCCAGCCCCAGCATTTT. Protein product: CAWSVRMDRSQPQHF.

The CDR3 nucleotides are TGTGCCAGCAGTTTAACAGGGGGCCCAGACTATGGCTACACCTTC. Its translation is CASSLTGGPDYGYTF. The chain employs TRBV28 and TRBJ1-2; 9 bases are shared with TRBD1. Trimming removed 2 bases from V and 3 bases from J; junction bases left unmatched: 4. Looked up from germline, CDR1 is MDHEN and CDR2 is SYDVKM. This CDR3 is built from 15 residues.

The chain uses TRBV10-3 and TRBJ2-5; 11 bases are shared with TRBD2. V was pared by 3 bases and J by 0 bases, with 3 bases of the junction left unmatched. In germline, CDR1 is ENHRY, CDR2 SYGVKD. This CDR3 spans 16 amino acids. As DNA, the CDR3 is TGTGCCATCAGTGATTTACTAGCGGGGGACCAAGAGACCCAGTACTTC. Encoded protein: CAISDLLAGDQETQYF.

With respect to this clone: Other DNA sequences in the same sample also yield this CDR3. The V gene is TRBV5-4, the J gene TRBJ2-1; D not resolved. V shed 0 bases and J shed 3 bases, with 7 bases lying between them. The length of the CDR3 is 14 residues. Looked up from germline, CDR1 is SGHNT and CDR2 is YYREEE (reference sequence). DNA for the CDR3: TGTGCCAGCAGCTTGGGTGGCTACTACAATGAGCAGTTCTTC. Residues: CASSLGGYYNEQFF.

The chain links TRBV5-1 to TRBJ2-1; 9 bases map to TRBD1. The junction had 13 bases not matched to a gene; V was cut back by 4 bases and J by 8 bases. CDR1 is SGHRS and CDR2 is YFSETQ in the germline V gene. The length of the CDR3 is 16 residues. CDR3 bases: TGCGCCAGCAGCGGGACTGGGACAGGGTATTTGTATGAGCAGTTCTTC. The encoded protein is CASSGTGTGYLYEQFF. The full variable domain, with the rest looked up from reference TRBV5-1 and TRBJ2-1, is KAGVTQTPRYLIKTRGQQVTLSCSPISGHRSVSWYQQTPGQGLQFLFEYFSETQRNKGNFPGRFSGRQFSNSRSEMNVSTLELGDSALYLCASSGTGTGYLYEQFFGPGTRLTVL.

V is TRBV11-2 and J is TRBJ2-7; 11 bases align to TRBD2. Germline V gives CDR1 SGHAT, CDR2 FQNNGV. This CDR3 contains 16 residues. Losses at the gene ends were 5 bases for V and 3 bases for J; bases not matched to a gene: 9. In DNA form, the CDR3 reads TGTGCCAGCAGCCTGACTGGACTAGCGGGTTTCTACGAGCAGTACTTC. It codes for CASSLTGLAGFYEQYF.